The 5 T cell receptor beta chains in this list originate from one sample, sequenced in a study of T cells in localized non-small cell lung cancer. Repertoires were generated with immunoSEQ multiplex PCR, while TCRdb's copy carries only in-frame clones and drops some. Here the sample spans tens of thousands of clones, 90% being singletons. This specimen consisted of peripheral blood, obtained before any cancer treatment. The receptors derive from a woman aged 35 to 70 with stage I lung adenocarcinoma.

The rearrangement uses TRBV5-8 and TRBJ1-4; TRBD1 matches 10 bases. V shed 4 bases and J 2 bases; nucleotides not matched to a gene: 8. Germline loops: CDR1 SGHTS, CDR2 YDEGEE. CDR3 length equals 17 residues. The DNA of the CDR3 is TGTGCCAGCAGCCCCCGAGACAGGGGGCCGACTAATGAAAAACTGTTTTTT. The encoded protein is CASSPRDRGPTNEKLFF.

The J gene is TRBJ1-4, the V gene TRBV4-1; D uncertain. Germline-derived CDR1 and CDR2 are MGHRA and YSYEKL. Trimming removed 1 base from V and 0 bases from J, with 9 bases in between. The CDR3 covers 16 residues. This CDR3 is CASSQVWPATNEKLFF. CDR3 nucleotide sequence: TGCGCCAGCAGCCAAGTATGGCCTGCAACTAATGAAAAACTGTTTTTT.

This rearrangement joins TRBV6-5 to TRBJ1-1; 9 bases map to TRBD1. The CDR3 is made up of 12 amino acids. The V and J ends lost 0 bases and 12 bases, in that order; junction bases with no gene match: 2. Looked up from germline, CDR1 is MNHEY and CDR2 is SVGAGI. In DNA, the CDR3 is TGTGCCAGCAGTTACTCGACAGGGGGGACTTTCTTT. It codes for CASSYSTGGTFF.

The chain combines TRBV7-2 with TRBJ2-3, with TRBD2 matching over 7 bases. Germline loops: CDR1 SGHTA, CDR2 FQGNSA. V dropped 7 bases and J dropped 2; count of bases not matched to a gene: 6. This CDR3 contains 14 residues. In nucleotides, the CDR3 is TGTGCCAGCAACACCGGACTAGTCACAGATACGCAGTATTTT. This sequence encodes CASNTGLVTDTQYF.

This rearrangement joins TRBV5-1 to TRBJ2-5; unclear D gene. Germline V gene data show CDR1 as SGHRS and CDR2 as YFSETQ. The V end lost 1 base, the J end lost 5 bases, and 15 bases lay between the germline ends. The CDR3 is 15 residues long. CDR3 bases: TGCGCCAGCAGCTTGAATCTGCGGCAGGCGGAGACCCAGTACTTC. This gives the protein CASSLNLRQAETQYF. The variable domain in full, completed from reference TRBV5-1 and TRBJ2-5, reads KAGVTQTPRYLIKTRGQQVTLSCSPISGHRSVSWYQQTPGQGLQFLFEYFSETQRNKGNFPGRFSGRQFSNSRSEMNVSTLELGDSALYLCASSLNLRQAETQYFGPGTRLLVL.